This paragraph reports one TCR beta chain. This sample is drawn from a study of T-cell reconstitution after alpha-beta-depleted transplantation in children. Germline loops: CDR1 SGHTA, CDR2 FQGNSA. V lost 5 bases and J 5 bases, leaving 21 bases between the germline ends. There are 17 residues in the CDR3. TCRbeta library construction was performed incorporating unique molecular identifiers. Each CDR3 protein is one row after TCRdb ran MiXCR on the PCR reads. The sample consists of roughly 500,000 distinct CDR3 sequences, around an eighth of them appearing once. The V call is TRBV7-2, the J call TRBJ2-2; perhaps TRBD1 as D (7 bases). This TCR came from a human donor who donated a stem cell graft to a child with combined immunodeficiency. Here the sequenced sample was PBMCs from the stem cell graft donor, taken from the stem cell graft. CDR3 protein: CASSVEGAFVVTGELFF. Here the CDR3 DNA reads TGTGCCAGCAGCGTGGAGGGGGCGTTTGTAGTAACCGGGGAGCTGTTTTTT.